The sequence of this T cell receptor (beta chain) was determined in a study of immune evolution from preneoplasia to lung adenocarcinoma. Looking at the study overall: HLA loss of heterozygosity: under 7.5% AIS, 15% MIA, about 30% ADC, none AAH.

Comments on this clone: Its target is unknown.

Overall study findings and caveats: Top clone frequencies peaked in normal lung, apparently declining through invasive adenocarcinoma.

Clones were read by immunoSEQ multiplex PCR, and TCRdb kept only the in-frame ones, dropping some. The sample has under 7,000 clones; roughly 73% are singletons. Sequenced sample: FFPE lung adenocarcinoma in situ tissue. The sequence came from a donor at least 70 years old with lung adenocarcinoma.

The CDR3 is CSVARDPGREQYF. CDR3 bases: TGCAGCGTCGCCCGGGACCCAGGTCGGGAGCAGTACTTC. The rearrangement links TRBV29-1 to TRBJ2-7, with D perhaps TRBD1 or TRBD2 (5 bases each). Trimming took 6 bases from V and 7 from J, leaving 19 bases between them. Germline V lookup: CDR1 SQVTM, CDR2 ANQGSEA. The CDR3 length is 13 residues.